This T cell receptor beta chain emerged from a study of siplizumab effects on memory and regulatory T cells. This clone was seen a single time. The antigen remains undetermined. Study observations and caveats: Fewer alloreactive sequences mapped to unstimulated CD4+ memory cells under siplizumab. Memory T cells appeared less diverse than naive cells, which seemed to contribute substantially to alloresponse.

Libraries were prepared by immunoSEQ multiplex PCR; TCRdb keeps only in-frame clonotypes and omits some of them. The table records 50,000 to 70,000 clones, approximately 97% of them present only once. The CDR3 has 15 residues. The sample consisted of naive CD8+ T cells sorted from blood. The chain carries TRBV21-1 and TRBJ1-1; the table assigns TRBD1, which was not confirmed against the DNA. TRBV21-1 is a pseudogene segment. The TCR comes from a human donor in good health. For the CDR3, the DNA is TGTGCCAGCAGCAAAGTTAACAGCATGAACACTGAAGCTTTCTTT. Amino acids: CASSKVNSMNTEAFF.